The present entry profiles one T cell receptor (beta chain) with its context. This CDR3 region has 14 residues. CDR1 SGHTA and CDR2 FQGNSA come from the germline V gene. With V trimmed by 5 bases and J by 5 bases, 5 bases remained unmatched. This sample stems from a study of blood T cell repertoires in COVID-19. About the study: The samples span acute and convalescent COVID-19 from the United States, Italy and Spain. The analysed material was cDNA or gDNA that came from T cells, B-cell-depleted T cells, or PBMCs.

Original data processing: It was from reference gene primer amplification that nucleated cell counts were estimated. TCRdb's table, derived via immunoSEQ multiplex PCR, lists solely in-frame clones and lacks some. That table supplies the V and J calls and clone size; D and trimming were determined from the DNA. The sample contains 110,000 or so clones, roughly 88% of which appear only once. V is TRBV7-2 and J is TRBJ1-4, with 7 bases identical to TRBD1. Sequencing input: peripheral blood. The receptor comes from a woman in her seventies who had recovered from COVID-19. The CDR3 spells CASSPDRSNEKLFF. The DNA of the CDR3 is TGTGCCAGCAGCCCGGACAGGTCAAATGAAAAACTGTTTTTT.